This is a list of T cell receptor beta chains from one sample in a study of cytomegalovirus exposure and HLA in healthy donors. Using immunoSEQ multiplex PCR, the repertoire was profiled, and TCRdb retains in-frame clones only, with some absent. The sample lists 100,000 to 150,000 clones, roughly 95% occurring once. The sequencing input was PBMCs. The source is a man between 18 and 35 years old in good health and CMV-seronegative. CDR3s include the opening cysteine and the closing phenylalanine or tryptophan. D genes are given only for firm matches. The size field is filled for only some rows; it gives once, few, many or a size class.

NA TRBJ1-1 TRBV27 NA TGTGCCAGCACGGGAGGGACTGTGAACACTGAAGCTTTCTTT CASTGGTVNTEAFF
NA TRBJ1-5 TRBV18 TRBD1 TGTGCCAGCTCACCAGAGGCAGGGGGCCAGCCCCAGCATTTT CASSPEAGGQPQHF
NA TRBJ2-6 TRBV4-3 NA TGCGCCAGCGCCCCGTGGGGCCCCACTGGGGCCAACGTCCTGACTTTC CASAPWGPTGANVLTF
NA TRBJ2-7 TRBV6-5 NA TGTGCCAGCAGTTTTCCGGGGAAGGGAGGCCACGAGCAGTACTTC CASSFPGKGGHEQYF
NA TRBJ1-1 TRBV27 TRBD1 TGTGCCAGCAGTTTAGAGCGGGGGACAGCGATCATGAACACTGAAGCTTTCTTT CASSLERGTAIMNTEAFF
NA TRBJ2-7 TRBV4-2 TRBD1 TGTGCCAGCAGCCCAAATAGGGGGCGCGACGAGCAGTACTTC CASSPNRGRDEQYF
once TRBJ1-2 TRBV6-5 NA TGTGCCAGCAGTCGCCTCGACAAGGTCCATGGCTACACCTTC CASSRLDKVHGYTF
NA TRBJ1-1 TRBV5-1 NA TGCGCCAGCAGCCCTACCGCTAGGGGGAAGGGGTACACTGAAGCTTTCTTT CASSPTARGKGYTEAFF
few TRBJ2-1 TRBV18 TRBD1 TGTGCCAGCTCACCACCGCTGGGACAGGGATGGAACAATGAGCAGTTCTTC CASSPPLGQGWNNEQFF
NA TRBJ2-7 TRBV28 NA NA CASSFGPGKGYEQYF